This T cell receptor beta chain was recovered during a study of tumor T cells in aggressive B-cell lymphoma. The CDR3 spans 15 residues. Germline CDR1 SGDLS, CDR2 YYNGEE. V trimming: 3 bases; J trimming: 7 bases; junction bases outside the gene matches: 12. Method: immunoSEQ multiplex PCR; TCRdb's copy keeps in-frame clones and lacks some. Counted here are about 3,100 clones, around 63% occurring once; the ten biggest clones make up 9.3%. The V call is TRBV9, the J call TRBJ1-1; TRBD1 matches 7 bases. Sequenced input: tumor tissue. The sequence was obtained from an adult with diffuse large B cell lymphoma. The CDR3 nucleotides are TGTGCCAGCAGCGCCGGGACAGACGTTTTGGGTGAAGCTTTCTTT. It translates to CASSAGTDVLGEAFF.